Shown below are 9 T cell receptor beta chains from a single sample sequenced in a study of blood T cell repertoires in COVID-19. Generated by immunoSEQ multiplex PCR, the TCRdb table keeps only in-frame clones and is missing some. The sample lists approximately 220,000 clones, 70% to 90% occurring once. The source material was peripheral blood. The source of these receptors is a man over 45 who had recovered from COVID-19.

J is TRBJ1-1 and V is TRBV7-9, with TRBD1 identical over 8 bases. This CDR3 is built from 17 residues. Per germline, CDR1 SEHNR and CDR2 FQNEAQ (reference sequence). V was pared by 5 bases and J by 6 bases, with 17 bases of the junction left unmatched. The CDR3 nucleotides read TGTGCCAGCAGCCGAGCGACAGGGGCGGGTAGGGGCGCTGAAGCTTTCTTT. Amino acid sequence: CASSRATGAGRGAEAFF.

This clone was observed a handful of times. The chain employs TRBV5-1 and TRBJ2-7; 11 bases fit TRBD2. Germline loops: CDR1 SGHRS, CDR2 YFSETQ. The CDR3 covers 14 residues. Trimming took 5 bases from V and 6 from J; bases not matched to a gene: 7. CDR3 sequence: CASRELAGVPEQYF. For the CDR3, the DNA is TGCGCCAGCAGAGAACTAGCGGGAGTACCCGAGCAGTACTTC. Using reference TRBV5-1 and TRBJ2-7 for the parts outside the CDR3, the full variable domain is KAGVTQTPRYLIKTRGQQVTLSCSPISGHRSVSWYQQTPGQGLQFLFEYFSETQRNKGNFPGRFSGRQFSNSRSEMNVSTLELGDSALYLCASRELAGVPEQYFGPGTRLTVT.

This rearrangement joins TRBV18 to TRBJ1-1, with D perhaps TRBD1 (6 bases). Germline values: CDR1 KGHSH, CDR2 LQKENI. V was trimmed by 4 bases and J by 7 bases, leaving 22 bases between them. CDR3 length: 16 residues. Here the CDR3 reads CASSHLPPTGKIEAFF. The DNA for the CDR3 is TGTGCCAGCTCACACCTACCACCGACAGGAAAGATTGAAGCTTTCTTT.

The gene calls are TRBV6-6 and TRBJ2-2, with D perhaps matching TRBD2 (6 bases). The V end lost 7 bases, the J end lost 4 bases, and 19 bases lay between the germline ends. Germline V gene data show CDR1 as MNHNY and CDR2 as SVGAGI (reference sequence). The CDR3 spans 16 residues. In DNA, the CDR3 is TGTGCCAGCACCCCAACGGGAGCAGCTCTCACCGGGGAGCTGTTTTTT. This encodes CASTPTGAALTGELFF.

The CDR3 protein is CATSAPGGASTDTQYF. CDR3 nucleotides: TGTGCCACCAGCGCCCCGGGGGGGGCAAGCACAGATACGCAGTATTTT. V usage is TRBV24-1 and J usage is TRBJ2-3; 8 bases are a match to TRBD2. Germline lookup yields CDR1 KGHDR and CDR2 SFDVKD. This CDR3 has 16 amino acids. Trimming cost V 7 bases and J 0 bases; bases outside gene matches: 8.

V gene TRBV27 combines with J gene TRBJ1-5; D gene ambiguous. CDR1 and CDR2 from the germline V gene are MNHEY and SMNVEV (reference sequence). The V gene lost 6 bases and the J gene lost 7 bases, with 19 bases spanning the gap. CDR3 size: 15 residues. CDR3 DNA: TGTGCCAGCAGCCTCGATGGGCAGCCCCGGCAGCCCCAGCATTTT. It yields the protein CASSLDGQPRQPQHF.

The chain joins TRBV19 to TRBJ1-2; 10 bases are a match to TRBD1. The ends lost 5 bases at V and 2 bases at J; junction bases unmatched: 5. Germline V gives CDR1 LNHDA, CDR2 SQIVND (reference sequence). This CDR3 spans 15 amino acids. The CDR3 sequence is CASSSRTGGNYGYTF. CDR3 nucleotide sequence: TGTGCCAGTAGTTCAAGGACAGGGGGAAACTATGGCTACACCTTC.

This CDR3 is CASSLASSGSGTQYF. CDR3 DNA sequence: TGTGCCAGCAGTTTAGCGTCTAGCGGGAGTGGCACGCAGTATTTT. The chain joins TRBV28 to TRBJ2-3, with 10 bases aligning to TRBD2. There are 15 residues in the CDR3. J gave up 9 bases and V 2 bases, and 8 bases lay outside the gene matches. From germline, CDR1 is MDHEN and CDR2 SYDVKM.

The gene calls are TRBV13 and TRBJ2-3, with 14 positions matching TRBD2. CDR1 and CDR2 (germline): PRHDT, FYEKMQ (reference sequence). Trimming cost V 5 bases and J 5 bases; bases outside gene matches: 3. CDR3 length: 15 residues. The CDR3 protein is CASSMGLAGEDTQYF. In DNA, the CDR3 is TGTGCCAGCAGCATGGGACTAGCGGGAGAAGATACGCAGTATTTT.